The source of this TCR beta chain is a study of blood T cells in healthy people across ages. PCR was performed a second time for about 7 to 11 cycles using a sample-barcoded 5' primer and a J-beta primer mix. TCRdb analysed the 5' RACE reads with MiXCR anew, one entry per CDR3 protein. The data show roughly 1.7 million distinct CDR3 sequences, 30% to 40% seen once. Regarding this clonotype: Possible read error: a much larger clone is one base away.

Germline V gene lookup returns CDR1 SQVTM and CDR2 ANQGSEA. Trimming shortened V by 7 bases and J by 12 bases, and 16 bases separated the two germline ends. The CDR3 consists of 11 residues. Total RNA, at least 5 micrograms per sample, was extracted from PBMCs. The TCR originated in a woman under 40 in good health. The J gene is TRBJ2-1, the V gene TRBV29-1, with D hard to call. Material for sequencing was blood. CDR3 sequence: CSAVGKIVQFF. The CDR3 bases are TGCAGCGCTGTGGGAAAGATAGTGCAGTTCTTC.